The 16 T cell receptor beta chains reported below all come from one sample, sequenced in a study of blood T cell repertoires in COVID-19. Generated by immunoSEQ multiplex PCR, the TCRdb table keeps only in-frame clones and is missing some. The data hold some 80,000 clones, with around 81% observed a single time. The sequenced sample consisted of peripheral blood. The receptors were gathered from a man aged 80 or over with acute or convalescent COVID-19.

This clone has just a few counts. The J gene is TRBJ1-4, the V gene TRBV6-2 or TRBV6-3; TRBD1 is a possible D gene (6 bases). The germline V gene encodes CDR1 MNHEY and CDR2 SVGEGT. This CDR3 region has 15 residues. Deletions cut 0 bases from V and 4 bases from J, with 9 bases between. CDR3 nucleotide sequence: TGTGCCAGCAGTTACTCGCCAGGGGATAATGAAAAACTGTTTTTT. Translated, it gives CASSYSPGDNEKLFF.

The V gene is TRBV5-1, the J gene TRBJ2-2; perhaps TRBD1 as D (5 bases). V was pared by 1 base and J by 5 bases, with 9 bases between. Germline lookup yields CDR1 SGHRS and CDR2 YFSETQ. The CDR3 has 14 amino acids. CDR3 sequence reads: CASSLIGVTGELFF. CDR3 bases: TGCGCCAGCAGCTTGATAGGGGTAACCGGGGAGCTGTTTTTT.

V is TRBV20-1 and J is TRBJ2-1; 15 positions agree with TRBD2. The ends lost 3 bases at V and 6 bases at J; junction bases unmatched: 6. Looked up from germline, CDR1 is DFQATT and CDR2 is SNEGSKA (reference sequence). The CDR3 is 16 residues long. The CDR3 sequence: CSASSGLAGGTNEQFF. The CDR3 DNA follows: TGCAGTGCTAGTTCTGGACTAGCGGGAGGGACCAATGAGCAGTTCTTC.

The CDR3 nucleotides read TGTGCCAGCAGTCTGACAGTGAGCACTGAAGCTTTCTTT. Its protein is CASSLTVSTEAFF. The chain combines TRBV7-3 with TRBJ1-1; TRBD1 might be the D (5 bases). Trimming left V 6 bases short and J 4 bases short, with 12 bases between. From germline, CDR1 is SGHTA and CDR2 FQGTGA. The CDR3 is made up of 13 amino acids.

CDR3 DNA sequence: TGTGCCAGCAGTTTAACGGGTGTGAGACAGCCCCAGCATTTT. Amino acid sequence: CASSLTGVRQPQHF. This chain links TRBV27 with TRBJ1-5; D gene uncertain. The ends were cut back, 2 bases at V and 7 bases at J, with 12 bases in the middle. The CDR3 totals 14 residues. Germline V lookup: CDR1 MNHEY, CDR2 SMNVEV (reference sequence).

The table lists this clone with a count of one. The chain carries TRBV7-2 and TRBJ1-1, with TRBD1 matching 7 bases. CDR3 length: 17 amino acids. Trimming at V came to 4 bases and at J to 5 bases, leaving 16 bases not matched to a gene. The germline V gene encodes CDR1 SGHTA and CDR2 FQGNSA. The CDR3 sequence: CASSSSATGALRTEAFF. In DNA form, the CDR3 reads TGTGCCAGCAGCTCTTCAGCCACAGGGGCCCTACGGACTGAAGCTTTCTTT.

The CDR3 loop is CASSAGLAGASDTQYF. The CDR3 DNA reads TGTGCCAGCAGCGCAGGACTAGCGGGAGCTTCAGATACGCAGTATTTT. The chain carries TRBV9 and TRBJ2-3; 13 bases are a match to TRBD2. Germline CDR1 reads SGDLS; CDR2 reads YYNGEE. V trimming: 3 bases; J trimming: 4 bases; junction bases outside the gene matches: 5. The CDR3 has 16 amino acids. The full variable domain, its missing parts supplied by reference TRBV9 and TRBJ2-3, is DSGVTQTPKHLITATGQRVTLRCSPRSGDLSVYWYQQSLDQGLQFLIQYYNGEERAKGNILERFSAQQFPDLHSELNLSSLELGDSALYFCASSAGLAGASDTQYFGPGTRLTVL.

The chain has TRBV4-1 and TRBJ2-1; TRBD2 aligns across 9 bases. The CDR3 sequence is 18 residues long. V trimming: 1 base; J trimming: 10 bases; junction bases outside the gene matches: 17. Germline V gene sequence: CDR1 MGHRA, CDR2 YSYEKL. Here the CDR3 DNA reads TGCGCCAGCAGCCAAGTGACTTTTACCTCGGGACTAGCTGGCGAGCAGTTCTTC. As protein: CASSQVTFTSGLAGEQFF.

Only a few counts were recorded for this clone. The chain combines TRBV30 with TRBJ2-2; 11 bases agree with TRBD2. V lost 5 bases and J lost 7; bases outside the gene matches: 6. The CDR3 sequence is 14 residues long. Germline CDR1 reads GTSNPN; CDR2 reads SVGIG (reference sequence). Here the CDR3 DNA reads TGTGCCTGGTCCGGGACTAGCGGCCTCGGGGAGCTGTTTTTT. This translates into CAWSGTSGLGELFF.

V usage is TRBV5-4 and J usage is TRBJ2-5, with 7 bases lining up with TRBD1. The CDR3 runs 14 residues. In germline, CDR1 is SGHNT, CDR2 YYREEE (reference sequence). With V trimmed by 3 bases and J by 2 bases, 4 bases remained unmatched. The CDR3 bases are TGTGCCAGCAGCTCGGGACAGCTACAAGAGACCCAGTACTTC. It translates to CASSSGQLQETQYF.

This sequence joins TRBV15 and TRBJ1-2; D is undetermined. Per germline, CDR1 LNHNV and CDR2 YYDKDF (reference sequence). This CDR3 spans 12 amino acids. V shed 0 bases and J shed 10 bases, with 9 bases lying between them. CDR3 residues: CATSRDEGVYTF. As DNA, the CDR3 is TGTGCCACCAGCAGAGATGAGGGTGTCTACACCTTC.

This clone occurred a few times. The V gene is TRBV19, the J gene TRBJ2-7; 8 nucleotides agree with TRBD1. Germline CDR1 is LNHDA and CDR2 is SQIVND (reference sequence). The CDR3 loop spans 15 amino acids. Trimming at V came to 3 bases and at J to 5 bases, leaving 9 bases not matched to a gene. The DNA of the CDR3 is TGTGCCAGTAGTATCGGACAGGGTCCTAGCAACGAGCAGTACTTC. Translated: CASSIGQGPSNEQYF.

This CDR3 is CASSPEWALNEQFF. Written as DNA, the CDR3 is TGTGCCAGCAGCCCCGAATGGGCGTTGAATGAGCAGTTCTTC. The rearrangement joins TRBV11-1 to TRBJ2-1; D ambiguous. The CDR3 runs to 14 residues. Between the trimmed V and J ends, which lost 5 bases and 7 bases, there was a span of 15 bases. Germline CDR1 reads SGHAT; CDR2 reads FQDESV (reference sequence). Based on the CDR3 plus reference TRBV11-1 and TRBJ2-1, the full variable domain is EAEVAQSPRYKITEKSQAVAFWCDPISGHATLYWYRQILGQGPELLVQFQDESVVDDSQLPKDRFSAERLKGVDSTLKIQPAELGDSAMYLCASSPEWALNEQFFGPGTRLTVL.

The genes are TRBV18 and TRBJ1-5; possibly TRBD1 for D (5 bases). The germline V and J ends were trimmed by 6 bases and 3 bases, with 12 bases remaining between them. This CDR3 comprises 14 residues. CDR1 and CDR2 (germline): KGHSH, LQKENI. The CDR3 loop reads CASSSGSYNQPQHF. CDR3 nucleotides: TGTGCCAGCTCTTCAGGGTCGTACAATCAGCCCCAGCATTTT. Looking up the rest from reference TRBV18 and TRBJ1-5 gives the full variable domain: NAGVMQNPRHLVRRRGQEARLRCSPMKGHSHVYWYRQLPEEGLKFMVYLQKENIIDESGMPKERFSAEFPKEGPSILRIQQVVRGDSAAYFCASSSGSYNQPQHFGDGTRLSIL.

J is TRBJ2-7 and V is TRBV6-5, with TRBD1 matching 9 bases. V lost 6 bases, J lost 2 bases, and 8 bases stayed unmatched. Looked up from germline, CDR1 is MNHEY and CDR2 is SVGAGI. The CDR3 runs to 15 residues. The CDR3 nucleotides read TGTGCCAGCAGCGTCCCCGGGACAGGGACCTACGAGCAGTACTTC. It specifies CASSVPGTGTYEQYF.

CDR3 sequence: CASQNRLGAGPYEQYF. The DNA of the CDR3 is TGTGCCAGCCAAAATCGACTTGGGGCAGGGCCCTACGAGCAGTACTTC. The chain joins TRBV19 to TRBJ2-7; perhaps TRBD1 as D (5 bases). Trimming pared 9 bases from V and 2 bases from J, leaving 23 bases between. Germline assignment: CDR1 LNHDA and CDR2 SQIVND (reference sequence). The CDR3 consists of 16 residues.